Shown below are 21 T cell receptor beta chains from a single sample sequenced in a study of control samples from healthy donors and cancer patients (dated by TCRdb to about 2020). The library was obtained by the immunoSEQ multiplex PCR assay. This is the immuneACCESS table as TCRdb keeps it, with only in-frame sequences that have V and J called. A part of the clones is gone; compared with another copy, unresolved V genes explain less than half, and the rest is unexplained. This sample is represented by a few hundred thousand clones; 75% to 95% of them were singletons. Clones ranked in the top ten supply around 6.4% of the sample. Sequencing used PBMCs. The receptors originated from a man aged 35 to 55 with head and neck cancer.

The chain uses TRBV30 and TRBJ2-3; TRBD2 aligns across 8 bases. The CDR3 totals 17 residues. CDR1 and CDR2 (germline): GTSNPN, SVGIG (reference sequence). Trimming removed 3 bases from V and 3 bases from J; junction bases left unmatched: 14. Here the CDR3 DNA reads TGTGCCTGGAGCGATAATATAGCGGGAATGGTAACAGATACGCAGTATTTT. Residues: CAWSDNIAGMVTDTQYF.

In nucleotides, the CDR3 is TGTGCCAGCTCAGGACCGGGACAATCCTACGAGCAGTACTTC. It is translated as CASSGPGQSYEQYF. This chain connects TRBV18 to TRBJ2-7; a possible D gene is TRBD1 (6 bases). The CDR3 has 14 residues. Between the trimmed V and J ends, which lost 5 bases and 1 base, there was a span of 12 bases. Germline V gene sequence: CDR1 KGHSH, CDR2 LQKENI.

A word on this clone: At one end, the junction sequence differs from germline, possibly due to a read error. Other DNA variants within this sample encode the same CDR3. The chain is built from TRBV18 and TRBJ1-1; tentative D call: TRBD1 (5 bases). The CDR3 covers 13 residues. CDR1 is KGHSH, CDR2 LQKENI, per germline. CDR3 residues: CASSPQENTEAFF. CDR3 DNA: TGTGCCAGCTCGCCACAGGAGAACACTGAAGCTTTCTTT.

This rearrangement joins TRBV30 to TRBJ2-7; D uncertain. V was shortened by 2 bases and J by 2 bases, with 10 bases between the two germline ends. This CDR3 comprises 13 residues. The V gene's germline CDR1 is GTSNPN and CDR2 SVGIG (reference sequence). DNA of the CDR3: TGTGCCTGGAGTCGGAACAGCGCCTACGAGCAGTACTTC. Encoded protein: CAWSRNSAYEQYF.

In its sample, this clone was seen once. The gene calls are TRBV5-5 and TRBJ2-1, with 8 bases fitting TRBD2. V lost 4 bases to trimming and J lost 3 bases; unmatched junction nucleotides: 12. Germline V gene data show CDR1 as SGHKS and CDR2 as YYEKEE (reference sequence). The CDR3 has 17 amino acids. The CDR3 bases are TGTGCCAGCAGCAGGGCGGACCAGCGGGAGATCTACAATGAGCAGTTCTTC. It codes for CASSRADQREIYNEQFF.

The chain employs TRBV3-1 (or the pseudogene TRBV3-2) and TRBJ2-1, with D unclear. From germline, CDR1 is LGHDT and CDR2 YNNKEL (reference sequence). V was clipped by 1 base and J by 7 bases, with 5 bases between them. The CDR3 loop spans 12 amino acids. The CDR3 bases are TGTGCCAGCAGCCAAGTTATGAATGAGCAGTTCTTC. This translates into CASSQVMNEQFF.

J is TRBJ1-2 and V is TRBV27; no clear D gene. Germline lookup yields CDR1 MNHEY and CDR2 SMNVEV (reference sequence). V was cut by 4 bases and J by 2 bases, with 11 bases left in between. CDR3 length: 14 amino acids. The CDR3 sequence: CASSSPRNNYGYTF. The CDR3 DNA follows: TGTGCCAGCAGTTCCCCCAGGAACAACTATGGCTACACCTTC.

This chain's CDR3 is CASSLARSEAFF. The CDR3 bases are TGTGCCAGCAGCTTAGCCCGGAGTGAAGCTTTCTTT. V gene TRBV11-2 combines with J gene TRBJ1-1; the D is unclear. V dropped 1 base and J dropped 7 bases, with 7 bases sitting between them. This CDR3 is 12 amino acids long. Germline V gene sequence: CDR1 SGHAT, CDR2 FQNNGV.

The chain carries TRBV7-3 and TRBJ2-5; 7 nucleotides align to TRBD1. The CDR3 has 15 residues. The V and J ends lost 5 bases and 2 bases, in that order; junction bases with no gene match: 8. The V gene's germline CDR1 is SGHTA and CDR2 FQGTGA. The CDR3 loop reads CASSPTLGQQETQYF. DNA of the CDR3: TGTGCCAGCAGCCCCACCCTGGGACAGCAAGAGACCCAGTACTTC.

This clone was recorded once. The CDR3 sequence: CASSIGTGNIQYF. The CDR3 region has the DNA TGTGCCAGTAGTATAGGGACAGGGAACATTCAGTACTTC. J is TRBJ2-4 and V is TRBV19; TRBD1 aligns across 8 bases. V gave up 1 base and J gave up 7 bases; unmatched junction bases: 0. The CDR3 runs to 13 residues. From germline, CDR1 is LNHDA and CDR2 SQIVND (reference sequence).

This chain joins TRBV28 and TRBJ1-1; D gene unclear. Trimming left V 1 base short and J 0 bases short, with 9 bases between. In germline, CDR1 is MDHEN, CDR2 SYDVKM. This CDR3 is 15 amino acids long. This CDR3 is CASSLSALLNTEAFF. The CDR3, as DNA: TGTGCCAGCAGTTTATCTGCCTTACTGAACACTGAAGCTTTCTTT.

This clone came up a few times. The chain couples TRBV27 to TRBJ1-6; 8 nucleotides line up with TRBD1. V lost 6 bases, J lost 6 bases, and 10 bases stayed unmatched. The CDR3 is made up of 16 amino acids. Germline V gene data show CDR1 as MNHEY and CDR2 as SMNVEV (reference sequence). The CDR3 sequence is CASRKTRTGPNSPLHF. The CDR3 DNA reads as TGTGCCAGCAGAAAAACCCGGACAGGGCCTAATTCACCCCTCCACTTT.

The chain carries TRBV6-2 or TRBV6-3 and TRBJ1-4, with TRBD1 as a possible D gene (5 bases). The CDR3 consists of 14 residues. Trimming stripped 6 bases from V and 5 bases from J, with 13 bases between. Germline assignment: CDR1 MNHEY and CDR2 SVGEGT. DNA of the CDR3: TGTGCCAGCAGCTCGGGACGGGAGAATGAAAAACTGTTTTTT. Protein: CASSSGRENEKLFF.

The chain joins TRBV9 to TRBJ1-2; D is undetermined. The germline CDR1 and CDR2 sequences are SGDLS and YYNGEE. The CDR3 extends over 12 amino acids. Trimming removed 0 bases at V and 5 bases at J, with 5 bases between. This CDR3 reads CASSVGNYGYTF. The CDR3 bases are TGTGCCAGCAGCGTAGGAAATTATGGCTACACCTTC.

The chain has TRBV6-2 or TRBV6-3 and TRBJ2-7, with 7 bases fitting TRBD1. Germline lookup yields CDR1 MNHEY and CDR2 SVGEGT. The trim removed 5 bases at V and 0 bases at J, leaving 4 bases unmatched. The CDR3 runs to 14 residues. The CDR3 reads CASSIAGGSYEQYF. The DNA of the CDR3 is TGTGCCAGCAGTATTGCAGGGGGCTCCTACGAGCAGTACTTC.

This chain joins TRBV29-1 and TRBJ2-6, with D unresolved. CDR3 length equals 13 residues. Trimming shortened V by 6 bases and J by 2 bases, and 8 bases separated the two germline ends. Germline V gives CDR1 SQVTM, CDR2 ANQGSEA. CDR3 sequence: CSVPSAGANVLTF. CDR3 DNA sequence: TGCAGCGTCCCCTCAGCTGGGGCCAACGTCCTGACTTTC.

V and J are TRBV10-3 and TRBJ2-7, with TRBD1 matching over 9 bases. The CDR3 runs to 11 residues. Trimming at V came to 9 bases and at J to 5 bases, leaving 2 bases not matched to a gene. Germline loops: CDR1 ENHRY, CDR2 SYGVKD. In DNA, the CDR3 is TGTGCCATGGGGACAGGGAACGAGCAGTACTTC. It translates to CAMGTGNEQYF.

The V and J genes are TRBV30 and TRBJ1-2, with D possibly matching TRBD1 (6 bases). The germline V gene encodes CDR1 GTSNPN and CDR2 SVGIG (reference sequence). Trimming took 3 bases from V and 7 from J, leaving 12 bases between them. The CDR3 has 12 residues. CDR3 amino acids: CAWRPGALGYTF. The CDR3 DNA reads as TGTGCCTGGAGACCGGGGGCGCTTGGCTACACCTTC. The whole variable domain, filled in from reference TRBV30 and TRBJ1-2, reads SQTIHQWPATLVQPVGSPLSLECTVEGTSNPNLYWYRQAAGRGLQLLFYSVGIGQISSEVPQNLSASRPQDRQFILSSKKLLLSDSGFYLCAWRPGALGYTFGSGTRLTVV.

The chain uses TRBV11-2 and TRBJ1-1, with D possibly TRBD1 on 5 matching bases. Germline CDR1 SGHAT, CDR2 FQNNGV. The CDR3 covers 16 residues. V was pared by 2 bases and J by 6 bases, with 19 bases between. DNA of the CDR3: TGTGCCAGCAGCTTAAGGGCGACCGCGTCGGGGGCTGAAGCTTTCTTT. Its protein is CASSLRATASGAEAFF.

V is TRBV4-1 and J is TRBJ2-1; the D call may be TRBD1 or TRBD2 (5 bases each). V dropped 4 bases and J dropped 7 bases, with 23 bases sitting between them. CDR1 MGHRA and CDR2 YSYEKL come from the germline V gene. CDR3 length: 17 residues. The CDR3 DNA sequence: TGCGCCAGCAGCCGAAATTCGGGGAGCAGGGTTGGGAATGAGCAGTTCTTC. Protein: CASSRNSGSRVGNEQFF.

The V and J genes are TRBV7-2 and TRBJ2-7; unclear D gene. The CDR3 runs 12 residues. CDR1 SGHTA and CDR2 FQGNSA come from the germline V gene. V was clipped by 5 bases and J by 0 bases, with 5 bases between them. The CDR3 sequence is CASSVSSYEQYF. CDR3 sequence (DNA): TGTGCCAGCAGCGTCTCCTCCTACGAGCAGTACTTC.